This is a list of T cell receptor beta chains from one sample in a study of T cell changes during pregnancy in multiple sclerosis. Sequencing used immunoSEQ multiplex PCR; TCRdb keeps in-frame clones, though not all of them. The top ten clones hold around 0.7% of a sample with approximately 40,000 clones, around 90% of them seen once. This specimen was CD4+ T cells from peripheral blood mononuclear cells, taken before pregnancy. The receptors were gathered from a female donor with multiple sclerosis, enrolled in a pregnancy study. Each CDR3 is given with its conserved first and last residue. Each record gives: D gene, clone size, V gene, J gene, CDR3 protein, CDR3 DNA. The D gene is left open where the match is weak. Size values are once, few and many counts, or a class for expanded clones, and some rows have none.

>-|-|TRBV7-2|TRBJ1-1
CASSLERGGEAFF
TGTGCCAGCAGCTTAGAGCGCGGGGGCGAAGCTTTCTTT
>-|-|TRBV7-9|TRBJ2-1
CASSQPDSYYNEQFF
TGTGCCAGCAGCCAACCGGACAGTTACTACAATGAGCAGTTCTTC
>TRBD1|-|TRBV15|TRBJ1-2
CATSADRGLRGRGYTF
TGTGCCACCAGCGCAGACAGGGGGTTACGAGGACGCGGCTACACCTTC
>-|-|TRBV6-5|TRBJ2-7
CASSYSQHSYEQYF
TGTGCCAGCAGTTATTCACAGCACTCCTACGAGCAGTACTTC
>-|-|TRBV21-1|TRBJ2-2
CASSVGAGELFF
TGTGCCAGCAGTGTGGGAGCCGGGGAGCTGTTTTTT
>TRBD1|-|TRBV7-2|TRBJ1-2
CASSLRGTGDGYTF
TGTGCCAGCAGCTTAAGGGGGACAGGGGATGGCTACACCTTC
>-|few|TRBV19|TRBJ1-5
CASKVQTHSNQPQHF
TGTGCCAGTAAGGTACAGACCCATAGCAATCAGCCCCAGCATTTT
>TRBD2|-|TRBV2|TRBJ2-3
CASTQLAGGTDTQYF
TGTGCCAGCACTCAACTAGCGGGGGGCACAGATACGCAGTATTTT
>-|-|TRBV30|TRBJ1-4
CAWRATSHSSGGEKLFF
TGTGCCTGGAGGGCCACTTCTCACAGTTCAGGAGGCGAAAAACTGTTTTTT
>TRBD1|-|TRBV19|TRBJ1-4
CASRDRGGTNEKLFF
TGTGCCAGTAGGGACAGGGGGGGAACTAATGAAAAACTGTTTTTT
>TRBD2|-|TRBV7-2|TRBJ2-1
CASSSGLANEQFF
TGTGCCAGCAGCTCGGGACTAGCGAATGAGCAGTTCTTC
>TRBD2|-|TRBV6-5|TRBJ2-1
CASSSGGDEQFF
TGTGCCAGCAGTAGCGGGGGCGATGAGCAGTTCTTC
>-|-|TRBV5-1|TRBJ2-3
CASSLEGGTDTQYF
TGCGCCAGCAGCTTGGAAGGGGGCACAGATACGCAGTATTTT
>-|-|TRBV30|TRBJ2-7
CAWRDSYEQYF
TGTGCCTGGAGGGACAGCTACGAGCAGTACTTC
>TRBD1|-|TRBV5-1|TRBJ1-2
CASSADRGNNGYTF
TGCGCCAGCAGCGCCGACAGGGGAAATAATGGCTACACCTTC
>TRBD2|-|TRBV15|TRBJ2-1
CATVPGTSGRGSEQFF
TGTGCCACCGTACCCGGGACTAGCGGGAGGGGGAGTGAGCAGTTCTTC
>TRBD2|once|TRBV15|TRBJ2-7
CATSRELAGAPHEQYF
TGTGCCACCAGCAGGGAACTAGCGGGGGCGCCCCACGAGCAGTACTTC
>-|-|TRBV5-5|TRBJ2-2
CASSLGPYYNTGELFF
TGTGCCAGCAGCCTGGGACCGTACTACAACACCGGGGAGCTGTTTTTT
>TRBD2|-|TRBV18|TRBJ2-7
CASSDYPAGGRYDEQYF
TGTGCCAGCTCAGACTACCCTGCGGGAGGGCGTTATGACGAGCAGTACTTC
>TRBD2|-|TRBV7-8|TRBJ2-2
CASSWRAGGQTGELFF
TGTGCCAGCAGCTGGCGAGCGGGGGGTCAGACCGGGGAGCTGTTTTTT
>-|few|TRBV16|TRBJ2-1
CASSQSVTLNEQFF
TGTGCCAGCAGCCAATCGGTGACTCTCAATGAGCAGTTCTTC
>-|-|TRBV19|TRBJ2-2
CASSTYALGQSNTGELFF
TGTGCCAGTAGTACATATGCCCTCGGACAGTCGAACACCGGGGAGCTGTTTTTT